The clone carrying this TCR beta chain occurred a few times. Its target is unknown. The record originates from a study of blood T cells in healthy people across ages. The study, taken as a whole, reports: PBMC samples, being unsorted, prevented any conclusive comparison of naive and antigen-experienced cells. For the donors, CMV status was unknown and possibly confounded expanded clonotype changes.

The CDR3 runs to 14 residues. CDR1 MDHEN and CDR2 SYDVKM come from the germline V gene. Primers used in a second PCR of roughly 7 to 12 cycles were a sample-barcoded 5' primer and a J-beta primer mix. TCRdb re-called the 5' RACE reads with MiXCR, one entry per CDR3 protein. Found here are about 680,000 distinct CDR3 sequences, over 45% of them singletons; the top ten hold roughly 31%. The V and J genes are TRBV28 and TRBJ2-5; D might be TRBD1 (5 bases). The end of the DNA is better explained by TRBJ2-7, so the J call may be wrong. The specimen sequenced was blood. The source of this sequence is a woman aged 60-70 years in good health. CDR3: CASSYLGQDYEQYF. In DNA, the CDR3 is TGTGCCAGCAGTTATCTCGGACAAGACTACGAGCAGTACTTC.